Listed below are T cell receptor beta chains from one sample, sequenced in a study of immune heterogeneity within non-small cell lung tumors. Using its own MiXCR run on the multiplex PCR reads, TCRdb lists one record per CDR3 protein. The sample has under 25,000 distinct CDR3 sequences, roughly 29% seen once. Sequences were obtained from lung tumor tissue. The source of these receptors is a middle-aged man with non-small cell lung cancer. The CDR3 runs from the conserved cysteine through the conserved F or W. The D gene is left open where the match is weak. Clone size appears in some rows only: once, few, many, or a class for an expanded clone.

CDR3 length: 16
V gene: TRBV13
D gene: .
clone size: .
J gene: TRBJ1-1
CDR3 protein: CASSFFGGRMNTEAFF
CDR3 DNA: TGTGCCAGCAGCTTTTTCGGGGGCAGGATGAACACTGAAGCTTTCTTT

CDR3 length: 13
V gene: TRBV10-1
D gene: .
clone size: medium-sized
J gene: TRBJ1-6
CDR3 protein: CASSESRSSPLHF
CDR3 DNA: TGCGCCAGCAGTGAGTCGAGAAGTTCACCCCTCCACTTT

CDR3 length: 14
V gene: TRBV3-1
D gene: TRBD1
clone size: many
J gene: TRBJ1-2
CDR3 protein: CASSSKGQGGSYTF
CDR3 DNA: TGTGCCAGCAGCAGCAAAGGACAGGGGGGGAGCTACACCTTC

CDR3 length: 18
V gene: TRBV4-2
D gene: .
clone size: few
J gene: TRBJ1-6
CDR3 protein: CASSQEAGSNSYNSPLHF
CDR3 DNA: TGTGCCAGCAGCCAAGAGGCAGGGAGCAACTCCTATAATTCACCCCTCCACTTT

CDR3 length: 14
V gene: TRBV3-1
D gene: .
clone size: few
J gene: TRBJ2-7
CDR3 protein: CASSQDSDSYEQYF
CDR3 DNA: TGTGCCAGCAGCCAAGATTCCGACTCCTACGAGCAGTACTTC

CDR3 length: 15
V gene: TRBV6-1
D gene: TRBD1
clone size: medium-sized
J gene: TRBJ2-7
CDR3 protein: CASRSRTGWSYEQYF
CDR3 DNA: TGTGCCAGCAGGTCTAGGACAGGGTGGTCCTACGAGCAGTACTTC

CDR3 length: 15
V gene: TRBV30
D gene: TRBD2
clone size: many
J gene: TRBJ2-7
CDR3 protein: CAWSVPRGLAAEQYF
CDR3 DNA: TGTGCCTGGAGTGTACCCCGGGGCCTAGCGGCGGAGCAGTACTTC

CDR3 length: 14
V gene: TRBV2
D gene: .
clone size: .
J gene: TRBJ2-6
CDR3 protein: CASFGVSGANVLTF
CDR3 DNA: TGTGCCAGCTTTGGGGTGTCTGGGGCCAACGTCCTGACTTTC

CDR3 length: 13
V gene: TRBV2
D gene: TRBD2
clone size: many
J gene: TRBJ2-7
CDR3 protein: CASRGTSGTEQYF
CDR3 DNA: TGTGCCAGCAGGGGGACTAGCGGGACCGAGCAGTACTTC

CDR3 length: 14
V gene: TRBV5-4
D gene: .
clone size: few
J gene: TRBJ1-6
CDR3 protein: CASSWQNNNSPLHF
CDR3 DNA: TGTGCCAGCAGCTGGCAGAACAATAATTCACCCCTCCACTTT

CDR3 length: 13
V gene: TRBV13
D gene: .
clone size: few
J gene: TRBJ1-1
CDR3 protein: CASRIGGGTEAFF
CDR3 DNA: TGTGCCAGCAGAATAGGGGGGGGCACTGAAGCTTTCTTT

CDR3 length: 15
V gene: TRBV6-1
D gene: .
clone size: many
J gene: TRBJ1-6
CDR3 protein: CASSTGRSYNSPLHF
CDR3 DNA: TGTGCCAGCAGCACGGGACGGTCCTATAATTCACCCCTCCACTTT

CDR3 length: 13
V gene: TRBV29-1
D gene: TRBD1
clone size: few
J gene: TRBJ1-5
CDR3 protein: CSVMTGGDQPQHF
CDR3 DNA: TGCAGCGTAATGACAGGGGGCGATCAGCCCCAGCATTTT

CDR3 length: 17
V gene: TRBV27
D gene: TRBD2
clone size: .
J gene: TRBJ2-1
CDR3 protein: CAGSSPSLAGGPDEQFF
CDR3 DNA: TGTGCCGGCAGTTCGCCGTCTCTAGCGGGAGGGCCGGATGAGCAGTTCTTC

CDR3 length: 17
V gene: TRBV20-1
D gene: TRBD2
clone size: few
J gene: TRBJ2-3
CDR3 protein: CSARDFFGAGATDTQYF
CDR3 DNA: TGCAGTGCTAGAGATTTTTTCGGGGCGGGAGCCACAGATACGCAGTATTTT

CDR3 length: 13
V gene: TRBV7-2
D gene: .
clone size: .
J gene: TRBJ1-3
CDR3 protein: CASSRGGFDIIYF
CDR3 DNA: TGTGCCAGCAGCCGGGGTGGTTTTGACATCATATATTTT

CDR3 length: 15
V gene: TRBV6-1
D gene: TRBD1
clone size: .
J gene: TRBJ2-7
CDR3 protein: CASSTNRDRRYEQYF
CDR3 DNA: TGTGCCAGCAGTACAAATCGGGACAGGCGCTACGAGCAGTACTTC

CDR3 length: 14
V gene: TRBV9
D gene: TRBD2
clone size: many
J gene: TRBJ2-7
CDR3 protein: CASSVTSVSYEQYF
CDR3 DNA: TGTGCCAGCAGCGTAACTAGCGTTTCCTACGAGCAGTACTTC

CDR3 length: 15
V gene: TRBV20-1
D gene: TRBD1
clone size: many
J gene: TRBJ1-1
CDR3 protein: CSASSGQGMNTEAFF
CDR3 DNA: TGCAGTGCTAGCAGCGGACAGGGAATGAACACTGAAGCTTTCTTT

CDR3 length: 13
V gene: TRBV6-4
D gene: .
clone size: many
J gene: TRBJ2-7
CDR3 protein: CASSDAPTYEQYF
CDR3 DNA: TGTGCCAGCAGTGACGCCCCAACCTACGAGCAGTACTTC

CDR3 length: 12
V gene: TRBV3-1
D gene: .
clone size: medium-sized
J gene: TRBJ1-2
CDR3 protein: CASRGLDRGYTF
CDR3 DNA: TGTGCCAGCAGGGGGCTTGATCGTGGCTACACCTTC

CDR3 length: 15
V gene: TRBV7-9
D gene: TRBD1
clone size: .
J gene: TRBJ1-2
CDR3 protein: CASSLLRDRGYGYTF
CDR3 DNA: TGTGCCAGCAGCTTACTCCGGGACAGGGGATATGGCTACACCTTC

CDR3 length: 12
V gene: TRBV3-1
D gene: .
clone size: many
J gene: TRBJ2-7
CDR3 protein: CASSQVRGEQYF
CDR3 DNA: TGTGCCAGCAGCCAAGTACGAGGCGAGCAGTACTTC

CDR3 length: 17
V gene: TRBV27
D gene: .
clone size: .
J gene: TRBJ2-7
CDR3 protein: CASSFGALRQVPYEQYF
CDR3 DNA: TGTGCCAGCAGTTTCGGGGCCCTCCGACAGGTGCCCTACGAGCAGTACTTC

CDR3 length: 13
V gene: TRBV19
D gene: .
clone size: few
J gene: TRBJ2-1
CDR3 protein: CASSRELGDEQFF
CDR3 DNA: TGTGCCAGTAGTAGGGAGTTAGGGGATGAGCAGTTCTTC

CDR3 length: 13
V gene: TRBV20-1
D gene: TRBD1
clone size: many
J gene: TRBJ1-2
CDR3 protein: CSARDGRGHGYTF
CDR3 DNA: TGCAGTGCTAGAGACGGCAGGGGGCATGGCTACACCTTC

CDR3 length: 13
V gene: TRBV25-1
D gene: .
clone size: .
J gene: TRBJ1-1
CDR3 protein: CASSYYTKSEAFF
CDR3 DNA: TGTGCCAGCAGTTATTACACCAAGTCTGAAGCTTTCTTT